In this sample, the clone carrying this T cell receptor (beta chain) turned up once. In germline, CDR1 is MDHEN, CDR2 SYDVKM. This CDR3 is built from 13 residues. Trimming took 6 bases from V and 6 from J, leaving 12 bases between them. This sample stems from a study of blood T cell repertoires in COVID-19. The repertoire was sequenced with immunoSEQ multiplex PCR; TCRdb's copy has only in-frame clones and lacks some. This sample has approximately 280,000 clones; more than 80% occur once, and the top ten carry roughly 7%. The TCR originated in a woman aged 25 to 39 with COVID-19, enrolled during active disease. V gene TRBV28 combines with J gene TRBJ2-1, with no clear D. Sequencing input: peripheral blood. CDR3 residues: CASRAMVRNEQFF. The CDR3 DNA reads as TGTGCCAGCAGGGCCATGGTTCGCAATGAGCAGTTCTTC.